This TCR beta chain was sequenced in a study of early T cells in non-severe SARS-CoV-2 infection. Across the whole study: The chains were unpaired, and the sequenced material was bulk RNA from unsorted whole blood.

As to this clonotype: Its specificity is unknown.

The CDR3 length is 14 residues. V was pared by 3 bases and J by 2 bases, with 9 bases between. CDR1 is LGHDT and CDR2 is YNNKEL in the germline V gene (reference sequence). Individual cDNA molecules each received unique molecular identifiers attached to them. MiXCR, run by TCRdb on the 5' RACE reads, gives a single entry per CDR3 protein. Here the sample spans around 59,000 distinct CDR3 sequences, approximately 13% being singletons. Study-wide results and limits: Clonotype matching in VDJdb favored anti-spike CD8 responses and did not capture private and CD4 specificities.

The sequence derives from an adult who was a healthcare worker with PCR-confirmed SARS-CoV-2 infection or an uninfected control (not recorded which). V usage is TRBV3-1 and J usage is TRBJ2-3; D is uncertain. The sequenced material came from whole blood. The CDR3 protein is CASSHLHNTDTQYF. The CDR3 DNA reads TGTGCCAGCAGCCACTTACACAACACAGATACGCAGTATTTT.